These T cell receptor beta chains were read from a single sample in a study of shared clonotypes between healthy human individuals. This table comes from immunoSEQ multiplex PCR, and its TCRdb copy is limited to in-frame clones, with some not included. The sample yields about 520,000 clones, 70% to 85% seen once. The material sequenced was PBMCs. The receptors were sampled from a woman aged 35 to 49 in good health. Some clones in this sample may be carry-over from other donors' samples. Both conserved end residues are part of each CDR3. Each record gives: V gene, J gene, CDR3 protein.

>TRBV19|TRBJ2-1
CASSPLFGTPEYYNEQFF
>TRBV6-6|TRBJ2-2
CASRHARTGELFF
>TRBV6-1|TRBJ1-1
CASSGLSGNTEAFF
>TRBV7-7|TRBJ2-7
CASSTGVIYEQYF
>TRBV6-5|TRBJ2-7
CASSYSGQPYEQYF
>TRBV7-2|TRBJ1-5
CASSLGRNQPQHF
>TRBV28|TRBJ2-7
CASSGGQIYEQYF
>TRBV4-1|TRBJ2-7
CASRNRWEGPRLSYEQYF
>TRBV6-6|TRBJ2-1
CASSYSAGGPGEQFF
>TRBV2|TRBJ1-5
CASRGGSNQPQHF
>TRBV7-8|TRBJ2-7
CASSLGSGFEQYF
>TRBV7-2|TRBJ1-3
CASSWDGFSGNTIYF